These 27 T cell receptor beta chains came from one sample sequenced in a study of blood T cell repertoires in COVID-19. Measured with immunoSEQ multiplex PCR; TCRdb has only the in-frame clones, and not every one. The sample contains under 300,000 clones, 80% to 95% of which appear only once. Sequencing used peripheral blood. Receptors were obtained from a man aged 25-45 years with COVID-19, enrolled during active disease.

The V call is TRBV6-5, the J call TRBJ2-5; D is perhaps TRBD1 (6 bases). This CDR3 has 14 residues. Per germline, CDR1 MNHEY and CDR2 SVGAGI. V was cut by 7 bases and J by 3 bases, with 15 bases left in between. CDR3 coding DNA: TGTGCCAGCACCCGCCAGGGGCCTAAAGAGACCCAGTACTTC. Its protein is CASTRQGPKETQYF.

CDR3 sequence: CASSFQDSPLHF. The CDR3 bases are TGCGCCAGCAGCTTTCAGGATTCACCCCTCCACTTT. The chain is built from TRBV5-1 and TRBJ1-6, with D unclear. V lost 2 bases and J 8 bases, leaving 5 bases between the germline ends. The CDR3 loop spans 12 amino acids. CDR1 and CDR2 from the germline V gene are SGHRS and YFSETQ.

V is TRBV3-1 (or the pseudogene TRBV3-2) and J is TRBJ2-7; D possibly corresponds to TRBD2 (6 bases). The V end was cut by 2 bases, the J end by 3 bases, with 11 bases between. CDR1 is LGHDT, CDR2 YNNKEL, per germline (reference sequence). The CDR3 extends over 14 amino acids. The CDR3 sequence is CASSQMGLHYEQYF. The CDR3 DNA sequence: TGTGCCAGCAGCCAAATGGGACTGCACTACGAGCAGTACTTC.

This chain uses TRBV25-1 with TRBJ2-7; 9 bases are a match to TRBD1. Trimming removed 3 bases from V and 5 bases from J; junction bases left unmatched: 11. The germline V gene encodes CDR1 MGHDK and CDR2 SYGVNS. This CDR3 is built from 16 residues. Written as DNA, the CDR3 is TGTGCCAGCAGTGACCCGCGGGACAGGGAGGACCACGAGCAGTACTTC. Its translation is CASSDPRDREDHEQYF.

The CDR3: CASTTQGGAGELFF. The DNA of the CDR3 is TGTGCCAGTACAACTCAAGGGGGTGCCGGGGAGCTGTTTTTT. This chain links TRBV19 with TRBJ2-2, with a weak D call TRBD1 (6 bases). The germline V gene has CDR1 LNHDA and CDR2 SQIVND (reference sequence). The CDR3 is 14 residues long. The germline V and J ends were trimmed by 7 bases and 6 bases, with 15 bases remaining between them.

The table lists this clone with a few counts. J is TRBJ2-2 and V is TRBV30; 7 bases agree with TRBD2. Germline V CDR1 and CDR2: GTSNPN, SVGIG (reference sequence). The CDR3 is 13 residues long. J was trimmed by 5 bases and V by 0 bases; bases with no gene match: 0. For the CDR3, the DNA is TGTGCCTGGAGTGTAGCGGGAACCGGGGAGCTGTTTTTT. Translation gives CAWSVAGTGELFF.

The chain employs TRBV11-2 and TRBJ2-1, with TRBD2 matching 16 bases. The germline V gene encodes CDR1 SGHAT and CDR2 FQNNGV. CDR3 length equals 19 residues. Unmatched junction bases numbered 9, after V lost 1 base and J lost 6 bases. CDR3 region: CASSLGVGTSGGAFNEQFF. The CDR3 DNA reads as TGTGCCAGCAGCTTAGGGGTTGGGACTAGCGGGGGGGCTTTCAATGAGCAGTTCTTC.

The chain links TRBV4-1 to TRBJ1-4; the D is unclear. Germline CDR1 is MGHRA and CDR2 is YSYEKL. This CDR3 is built from 16 residues. V lost 0 bases and J 6 bases, leaving 14 bases between the germline ends. In DNA, the CDR3 is TGCGCCAGCAGCCAAGATGTACACCCGCGGGATGAAAAACTGTTTTTT. The encoded protein is CASSQDVHPRDEKLFF.

The chain employs TRBV7-9 and TRBJ1-1; 8 nucleotides align to TRBD1. The V gene's germline CDR1 is SEHNR and CDR2 FQNEAQ (reference sequence). The CDR3 contains 16 residues. V lost 1 base, J lost 1 base, and 5 bases stayed unmatched. Here the CDR3 DNA reads TGTGCCAGCAGCTTAGGGGGGACAGGACCGAACACTGAAGCTTTCTTT. This codes for CASSLGGTGPNTEAFF.

DNA for the CDR3: TGTGCCAGCAGTGAATTGGGGAAGACCCTCCTGGAGGGCACTGAAGCTTTCTTT. Translating it yields CASSELGKTLLEGTEAFF. The chain links TRBV25-1 to TRBJ1-1; D is unclear. Germline values: CDR1 MGHDK, CDR2 SYGVNS. Deletions cut 1 base from V and 4 bases from J, with 22 bases between. CDR3 length equals 18 residues.

This chain connects TRBV12-5 to TRBJ1-5, with D maybe TRBD1 (5 bases). CDR1 and CDR2 (germline): LGHNT, FRNRAP. V was trimmed by 5 bases and J by 3 bases, leaving 17 bases between them. This CDR3 comprises 16 residues. This chain's CDR3 is CASGGGTDGLNQPQHF. The CDR3 DNA follows: TGTGCTAGTGGTGGGGGGACCGACGGACTCAATCAGCCCCAGCATTTT.

V usage is TRBV28 and J usage is TRBJ1-4; D unresolved. This CDR3 has 14 residues. The germline V gene has CDR1 MDHEN and CDR2 SYDVKM. The germline V and J ends were trimmed by 2 bases and 8 bases, with 12 bases remaining between them. DNA of the CDR3: TGTGCCAGCAGTTTACCGGTCCGGGTCGAAAAACTGTTTTTT. Protein product: CASSLPVRVEKLFF.

V gene TRBV30 combines with J gene TRBJ2-7; the match to TRBD2 covers 8 bases. With V trimmed by 0 bases and J by 1 base, 14 bases remained unmatched. Germline CDR1 is GTSNPN and CDR2 is SVGIG (reference sequence). The length of the CDR3 is 18 residues. Here the CDR3 reads CAWSVSSGGFRGSYEQYF. Here the CDR3 DNA reads TGTGCCTGGAGTGTATCCAGCGGGGGCTTTCGAGGGTCCTACGAGCAGTACTTC.

The V call is TRBV19, the J call TRBJ1-1; no reliable D call. V was shortened by 3 bases and J by 6 bases, with 11 bases between the two germline ends. Germline assignment: CDR1 LNHDA and CDR2 SQIVND (reference sequence). This CDR3 region has 13 residues. The CDR3 region is CASSIPGNAEAFF. The CDR3 region has the DNA TGTGCCAGTAGTATCCCCGGTAACGCTGAAGCTTTCTTT.

This chain links TRBV6-5 with TRBJ2-2, with D maybe TRBD2 (5 bases). This CDR3 contains 13 residues. The germline V gene encodes CDR1 MNHEY and CDR2 SVGAGI. Between the trimmed V and J ends, which lost 6 bases and 5 bases, there was a span of 10 bases. The CDR3 nucleotides are TGTGCCAGCAGCCGGACTGTTACCGGGGAGCTGTTTTTT. Protein: CASSRTVTGELFF.

The chain uses TRBV5-1 and TRBJ1-6, with a possible D match to TRBD1 (6 bases). V was cut by 0 bases and J by 8 bases, with 12 bases left in between. The CDR3 extends over 15 amino acids. The germline V gene has CDR1 SGHRS and CDR2 YFSETQ. This chain's CDR3 is CASSLAGGLDSPLHF. As DNA, the CDR3 is TGCGCCAGCAGCTTGGCCGGGGGGCTTGATTCACCCCTCCACTTT.

This chain uses TRBV12-3 or TRBV12-4 with TRBJ1-5, with TRBD1 as a possible D gene (5 bases). The CDR3 loop spans 13 amino acids. V lost 8 bases, J lost 4 bases, and 12 bases lay in between. CDR3 DNA sequence: TGTGCCAGCCGGGCGGGGGGAAATCAGCCCCAGCATTTT. As protein: CASRAGGNQPQHF.

The rearrangement links TRBV5-6 to TRBJ1-2; D is possibly TRBD1 (5 bases). V was pared by 6 bases and J by 1 base, with 10 bases between. Per germline, CDR1 SGHDT and CDR2 YYEEEE. CDR3 length: 13 residues. Here the CDR3 DNA reads TGTGCCAGCACCCTGGGGCTTAACTATGGCTACACCTTC. This translates into CASTLGLNYGYTF.

This clone appeared a single time. V and J are TRBV6-5 and TRBJ1-2; 9 bases line up with TRBD1. The V and J ends lost 4 bases and 5 bases, in that order; junction bases with no gene match: 5. From germline, CDR1 is MNHEY and CDR2 SVGAGI. The CDR3 is made up of 14 amino acids. The CDR3 spells CASSSGQGGYGYTF. The DNA of the CDR3 is TGTGCCAGCAGTTCGGGACAGGGAGGATATGGCTACACCTTC.

V and J are TRBV5-6 and TRBJ2-7; maybe TRBD2 (6 bases). The CDR3 totals 15 residues. CDR1 and CDR2 (germline): SGHDT, YYEEEE. Trimming pared 5 bases from V and 3 bases from J, leaving 18 bases between. In DNA, the CDR3 is TGTGCCAGCAGTTGGCGGGGAGAACTATACTACGAGCAGTACTTC. Translating it yields CASSWRGELYYEQYF.

The chain couples TRBV2 to TRBJ1-5; a weak D match, TRBD1 (5 bases). V was cut by 5 bases and J by 0 bases, with 14 bases left in between. CDR1 is SNHLY and CDR2 is FYNNEI in the germline V gene. The CDR3 length is 16 residues. The CDR3 protein is CASSRTNQYSNQPQHF. The CDR3 bases are TGTGCCAGCAGTCGGACAAATCAATATAGCAATCAGCCCCAGCATTTT. The whole variable domain, filled in from reference TRBV2 and TRBJ1-5, reads EPEVTQTPSHQVTQMGQEVILRCVPISNHLYFYWYRQILGQKVEFLVSFYNNEISEKSEIFDDQFSVERPDGSNFTLKIRSTKLEDSAMYFCASSRTNQYSNQPQHFGDGTRLSIL.

The chain combines TRBV14 with TRBJ1-1; D possibly corresponds to TRBD1 (5 bases). CDR3 size: 12 residues. Deletions cut 3 bases from V and 11 bases from J, with 13 bases between. The germline CDR1 and CDR2 sequences are SGHDN and FVKESK. Written as DNA, the CDR3 is TGTGCCAGCAGCCAGCAGGGTCTAACGGCTTTCTTT. Translating gives CASSQQGLTAFF.

The chain couples TRBV19 to TRBJ2-4; maybe TRBD1 (5 bases). V gave up 4 bases and J gave up 3 bases, with 13 bases separating them. CDR1 and CDR2 (germline): LNHDA, SQIVND (reference sequence). This CDR3 is 15 amino acids long. Written as DNA, the CDR3 is TGTGCCAGTAGTACCGGCAGGGCGGACAAAAACATTCAGTACTTC. This translates into CASSTGRADKNIQYF.

This chain joins TRBV7-2 and TRBJ2-1, with D possibly being TRBD2 (5 bases). In germline, CDR1 is SGHTA, CDR2 FQGNSA. There are 16 residues in the CDR3. V shed 3 bases and J shed 7 bases, with 19 bases lying between them. DNA of the CDR3: TGTGCCAGCAGCTTTTTCGGACGGGGAAGGAAAAATGAGCAGTTCTTC. It is translated as CASSFFGRGRKNEQFF.

V gene TRBV30 combines with J gene TRBJ1-6, with a tentative D call TRBD1 (5 bases). Per the germline V gene, CDR1 is GTSNPN and CDR2 is SVGIG (reference sequence). V lost 4 bases to trimming and J lost 7 bases, with 17 bases between them. There are 15 residues in the CDR3. The CDR3 DNA is TGTGCCTGGATGGGACTTTATGGAACAAATTCACCCCTCCACTTT. This sequence encodes CAWMGLYGTNSPLHF. The full variable domain, with the rest looked up from reference TRBV30 and TRBJ1-6, is SQTIHQWPATLVQPVGSPLSLECTVEGTSNPNLYWYRQAAGRGLQLLFYSVGIGQISSEVPQNLSASRPQDRQFILSSKKLLLSDSGFYLCAWMGLYGTNSPLHFGNGTRLTVT.

J is TRBJ1-1 and V is TRBV29-1; TRBD1 aligns across 10 bases. The length of the CDR3 is 10 residues. With V trimmed by 7 bases and J by 11 bases, 4 bases remained unmatched. Germline V lookup: CDR1 SQVTM, CDR2 ANQGSEA. CDR3 in amino acids: CSGGQGEAFF. The CDR3 nucleotides read TGCAGCGGCGGACAGGGGGAGGCTTTCTTT.

V is TRBV5-1 and J is TRBJ2-2; 14 bases fit TRBD2. V shed 2 bases and J 2 bases; nucleotides not matched to a gene: 5. Looked up from germline, CDR1 is SGHRS and CDR2 is YFSETQ. This CDR3 has 18 residues. CDR3 residues: CASSFGLAGGQNTGELFF. The DNA of the CDR3 is TGCGCCAGCAGCTTCGGACTAGCGGGGGGTCAAAACACCGGGGAGCTGTTTTTT.